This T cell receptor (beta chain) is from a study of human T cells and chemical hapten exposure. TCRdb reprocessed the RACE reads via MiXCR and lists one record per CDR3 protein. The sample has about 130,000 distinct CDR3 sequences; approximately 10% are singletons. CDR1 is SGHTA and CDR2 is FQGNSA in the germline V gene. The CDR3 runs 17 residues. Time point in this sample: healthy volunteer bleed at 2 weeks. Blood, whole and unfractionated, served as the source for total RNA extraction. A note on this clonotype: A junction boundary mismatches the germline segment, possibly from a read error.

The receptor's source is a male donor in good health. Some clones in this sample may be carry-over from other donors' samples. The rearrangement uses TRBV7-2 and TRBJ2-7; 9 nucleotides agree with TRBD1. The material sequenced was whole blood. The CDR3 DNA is TGTGCGAGCAGCGCAGCGCCCTACAGGGGGCGACTAACTAAGCAGTACTTC. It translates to CASSAAPYRGRLTKQYF.